The clone carrying this T cell receptor beta chain was seen a few times. The antigen is unknown. These data are taken from a study of T cell repertoires in cytomegalovirus infection. Turning to the study itself: TCR beta signatures that were public indicated CMV infection and matching HLA type. General study findings and limits: Within the response measured ex vivo, HLA-C-restricted CMV-specific TCR beta clonotypes were dominant. Of the TCR beta families, the public ones yielded a cumulative frequency that identified carriers of CMV plus the relevant HLA.

TCRdb reprocessed the reads via MiXCR and lists one record per CDR3 protein. The profile covers some 200,000 distinct CDR3 sequences, with about a tenth appearing a single time and roughly 5% taken by the ten largest. The sequenced sample was PBMCs. The TCR comes from a human donor in good health (CMV status not recorded). Some clones in this sample may be carry-over from other donors' samples.

The CDR3 here is CASSPGLKEKAFF. CDR3 in DNA: TGTGCCAGCTCACCGGGACTAAAAGAGAAAGCTTTCTTT. V and J are TRBV18 and TRBJ1-1, with D possibly matching TRBD1 (5 bases). Trimming cost V 3 bases and J 9 bases, with 14 bases left between them. This CDR3 has 13 amino acids. Germline values: CDR1 KGHSH, CDR2 LQKENI.